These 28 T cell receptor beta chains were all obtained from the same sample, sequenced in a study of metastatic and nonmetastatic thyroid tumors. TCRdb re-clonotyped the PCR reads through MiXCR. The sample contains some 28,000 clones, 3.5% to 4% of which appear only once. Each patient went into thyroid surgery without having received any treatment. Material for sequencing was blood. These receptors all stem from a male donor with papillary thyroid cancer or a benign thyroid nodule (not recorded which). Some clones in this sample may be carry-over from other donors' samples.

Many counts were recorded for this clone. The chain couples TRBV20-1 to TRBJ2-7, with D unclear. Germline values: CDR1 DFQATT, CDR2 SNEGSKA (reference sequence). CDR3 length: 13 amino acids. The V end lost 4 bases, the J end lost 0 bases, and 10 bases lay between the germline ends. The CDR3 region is CSAKGPSSYEQYF. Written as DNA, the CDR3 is TGCAGTGCTAAAGGGCCAAGCTCCTACGAGCAGTACTTC.

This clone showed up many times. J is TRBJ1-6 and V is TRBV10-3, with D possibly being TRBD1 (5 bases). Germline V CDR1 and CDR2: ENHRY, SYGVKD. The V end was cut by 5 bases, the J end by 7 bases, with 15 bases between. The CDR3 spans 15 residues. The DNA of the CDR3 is TGTGCCATCAGTCCCTTCGGGACGGTAAATTCACCCCTCCACTTT. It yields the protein CAISPFGTVNSPLHF.

CDR3 nucleotides: TGTGCCTGGTCCCGGGACTTGAATACCGGGGAGCTGTTTTTT. Encoded protein: CAWSRDLNTGELFF. The chain carries TRBV30 and TRBJ2-2; D is possibly TRBD2 (6 bases). The CDR3 runs to 14 residues. V dropped 5 bases and J dropped 5 bases, with 15 bases sitting between them. Germline-derived CDR1 and CDR2 are GTSNPN and SVGIG (reference sequence).

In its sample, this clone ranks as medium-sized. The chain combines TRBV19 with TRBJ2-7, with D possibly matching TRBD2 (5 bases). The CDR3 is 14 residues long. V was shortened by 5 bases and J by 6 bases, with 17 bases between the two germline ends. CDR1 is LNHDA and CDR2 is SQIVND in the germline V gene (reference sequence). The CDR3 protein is CASSPGVEPPEQYF. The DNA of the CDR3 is TGTGCCAGTAGTCCCGGGGTCGAGCCCCCCGAGCAGTACTTC.

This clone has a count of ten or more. The CDR3 DNA follows: TGTGCCAGCAGCTTACAAGGCGCCTCCTACGAGCAGTACTTC. This encodes CASSLQGASYEQYF. The rearrangement uses TRBV7-9 and TRBJ2-7; D uncertain. The V end lost 2 bases, the J end lost 0 bases, and 8 bases lay between the germline ends. This CDR3 comprises 14 residues. Per the germline V gene, CDR1 is SEHNR and CDR2 is FQNEAQ (reference sequence). The variable domain in full, completed from reference TRBV7-9 and TRBJ2-7, reads DTGVSQNPRHKITKRGQNVTFRCDPISEHNRLYWYRQTLGQGPEFLTYFQNEAQLEKSRLLSDRFSAERPKGSFSTLEIQRTEQGDSAMYLCASSLQGASYEQYFGPGTRLTVT.

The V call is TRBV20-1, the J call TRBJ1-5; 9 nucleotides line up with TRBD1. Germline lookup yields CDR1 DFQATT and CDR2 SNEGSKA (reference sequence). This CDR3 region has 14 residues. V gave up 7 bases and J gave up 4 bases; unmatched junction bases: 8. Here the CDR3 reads CSVSLTGGNQPQHF. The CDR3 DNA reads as TGCAGTGTTAGCCTGACAGGGGGTAATCAGCCCCAGCATTTT.

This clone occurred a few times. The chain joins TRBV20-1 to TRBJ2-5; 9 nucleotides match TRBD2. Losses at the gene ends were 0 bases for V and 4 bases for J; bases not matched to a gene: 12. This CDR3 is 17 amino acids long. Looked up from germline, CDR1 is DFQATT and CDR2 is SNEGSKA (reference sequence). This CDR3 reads CSARDPASGASGETQYF. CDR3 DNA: TGCAGTGCTAGAGATCCGGCTAGCGGGGCCTCGGGAGAGACCCAGTACTTC.

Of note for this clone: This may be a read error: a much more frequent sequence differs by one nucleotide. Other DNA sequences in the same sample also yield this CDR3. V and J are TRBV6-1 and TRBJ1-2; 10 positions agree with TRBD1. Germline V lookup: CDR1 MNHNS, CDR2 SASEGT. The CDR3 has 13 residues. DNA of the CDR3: TGCGCCAGCAGTGCTGACAGGGGGCGCGGCTACACCTTC. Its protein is CASSADRGRGYTF.

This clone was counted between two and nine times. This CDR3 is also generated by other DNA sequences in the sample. DNA for the CDR3: TGCAGCGTCGATGCAGGTACCTTGGGGACCCAGTACTTC. Translation gives CSVDAGTLGTQYF. The chain couples TRBV29-1 to TRBJ2-5; the D is unclear. This CDR3 is 13 amino acids long. The V and J ends lost 6 bases and 7 bases respectively, with 18 bases between them. Germline lookup yields CDR1 SQVTM and CDR2 ANQGSEA.

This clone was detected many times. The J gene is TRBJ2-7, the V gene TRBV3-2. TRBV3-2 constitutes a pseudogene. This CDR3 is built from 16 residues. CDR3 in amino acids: CASSQDRVEFSYEQYF. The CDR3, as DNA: TGTGCCAGCAGCCAAGATCGGGTGGAATTTAGCTACGAGCAGTACTTC.

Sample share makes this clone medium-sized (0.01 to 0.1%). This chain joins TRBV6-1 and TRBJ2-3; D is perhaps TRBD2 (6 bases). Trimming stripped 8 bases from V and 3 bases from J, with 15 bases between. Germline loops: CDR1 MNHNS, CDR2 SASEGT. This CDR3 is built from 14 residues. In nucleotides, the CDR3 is TGTGCCAGCTCCAAGGGAGGAGAAACAGATACGCAGTATTTT. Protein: CASSKGGETDTQYF.

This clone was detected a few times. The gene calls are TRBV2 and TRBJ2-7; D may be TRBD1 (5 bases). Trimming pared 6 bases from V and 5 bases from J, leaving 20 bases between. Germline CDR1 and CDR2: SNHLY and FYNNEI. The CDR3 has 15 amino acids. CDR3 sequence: CASRPGFSKHDEQYF. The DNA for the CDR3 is TGTGCCAGCAGACCAGGGTTTAGTAAGCACGACGAGCAGTACTTC.

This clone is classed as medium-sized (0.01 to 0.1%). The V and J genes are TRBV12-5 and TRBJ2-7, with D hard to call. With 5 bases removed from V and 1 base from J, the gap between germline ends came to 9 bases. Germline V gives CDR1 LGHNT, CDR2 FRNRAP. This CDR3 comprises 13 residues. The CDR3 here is CASGPYISYEQYF. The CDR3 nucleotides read TGTGCTAGTGGTCCTTACATTTCCTACGAGCAGTACTTC.

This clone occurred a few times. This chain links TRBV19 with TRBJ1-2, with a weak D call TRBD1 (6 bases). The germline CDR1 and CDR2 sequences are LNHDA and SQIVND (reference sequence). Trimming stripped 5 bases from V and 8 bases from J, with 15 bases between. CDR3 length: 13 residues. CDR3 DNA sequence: TGTGCCAGTAGTCTGACAGGACTGGGCGGCTACACCTTC. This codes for CASSLTGLGGYTF.

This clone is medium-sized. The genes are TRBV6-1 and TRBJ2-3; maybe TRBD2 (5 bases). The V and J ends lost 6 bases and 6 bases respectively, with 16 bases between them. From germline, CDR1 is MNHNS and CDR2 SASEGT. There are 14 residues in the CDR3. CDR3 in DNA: TGTGCCAGCAGGCGAGCGGAGGATTCTGATACGCAGTATTTT. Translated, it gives CASRRAEDSDTQYF.

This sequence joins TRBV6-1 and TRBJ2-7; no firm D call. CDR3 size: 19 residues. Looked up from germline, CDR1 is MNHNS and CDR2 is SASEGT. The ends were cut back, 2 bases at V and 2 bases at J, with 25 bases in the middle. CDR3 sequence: CASSETPFWLWQPPYEQYF. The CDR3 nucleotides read TGTGCCAGCAGTGAAACCCCGTTTTGGCTGTGGCAACCGCCCTACGAGCAGTACTTC.

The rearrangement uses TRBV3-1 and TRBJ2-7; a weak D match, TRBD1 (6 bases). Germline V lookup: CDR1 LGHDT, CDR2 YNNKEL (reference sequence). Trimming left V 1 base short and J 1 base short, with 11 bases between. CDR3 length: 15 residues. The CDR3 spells CASSQAGDKSYEQYF. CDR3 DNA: TGTGCCAGCAGCCAAGCCGGGGACAAGTCCTACGAGCAGTACTTC.

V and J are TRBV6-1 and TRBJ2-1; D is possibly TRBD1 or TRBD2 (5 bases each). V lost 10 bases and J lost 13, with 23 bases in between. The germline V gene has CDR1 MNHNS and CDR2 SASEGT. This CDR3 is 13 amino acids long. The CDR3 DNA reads TGTGCCACACACCGTTGGGACCTGGGGGATCAGTTCTTC. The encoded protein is CATHRWDLGDQFF.

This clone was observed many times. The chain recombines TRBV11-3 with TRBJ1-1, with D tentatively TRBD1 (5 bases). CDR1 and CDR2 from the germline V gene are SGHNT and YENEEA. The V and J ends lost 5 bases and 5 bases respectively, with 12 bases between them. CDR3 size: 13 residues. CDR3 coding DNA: TGTGCCAGCAGCGTCATGAAGGGGACTGAAGCTTTCTTT. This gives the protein CASSVMKGTEAFF. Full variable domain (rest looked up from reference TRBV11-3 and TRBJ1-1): EAGVVQSPRYKIIEKKQPVAFWCNPISGHNTLYWYLQNLGQGPELLIRYENEEAVDDSQLPKDRFSAERLKGVDSTLKIQPAELGDSAVYLCASSVMKGTEAFFGQGTRLTVV.

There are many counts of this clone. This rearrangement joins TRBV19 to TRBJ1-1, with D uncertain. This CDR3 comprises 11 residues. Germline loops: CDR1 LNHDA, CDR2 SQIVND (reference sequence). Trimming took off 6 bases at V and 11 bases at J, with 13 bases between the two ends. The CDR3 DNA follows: TGTGCCAGTAGATCGTCGACTGGTGCTTTCTTT. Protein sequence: CASRSSTGAFF.

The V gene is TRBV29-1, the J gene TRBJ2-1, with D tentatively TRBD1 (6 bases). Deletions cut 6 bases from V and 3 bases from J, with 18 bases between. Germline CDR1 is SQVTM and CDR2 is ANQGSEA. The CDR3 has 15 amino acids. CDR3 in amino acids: CSVNAGVGDYNEQFF. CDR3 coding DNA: TGCAGCGTCAACGCAGGGGTAGGGGACTACAATGAGCAGTTCTTC.

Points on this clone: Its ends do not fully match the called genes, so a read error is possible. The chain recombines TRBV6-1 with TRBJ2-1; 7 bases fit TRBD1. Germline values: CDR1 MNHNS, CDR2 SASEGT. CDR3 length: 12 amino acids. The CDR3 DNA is TGTGCCGGCAGACTCACGGGACAGGAGCAGTTCTTC. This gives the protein CAGRLTGQEQFF.

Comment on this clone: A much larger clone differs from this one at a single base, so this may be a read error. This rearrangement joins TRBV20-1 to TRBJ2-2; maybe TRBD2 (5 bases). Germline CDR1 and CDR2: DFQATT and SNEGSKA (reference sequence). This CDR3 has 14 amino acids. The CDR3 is CSAMNGPLPGELLF. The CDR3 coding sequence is TGCAGTGCTATGAACGGGCCCCTACCCGGGGAGCTGCTTTTT.

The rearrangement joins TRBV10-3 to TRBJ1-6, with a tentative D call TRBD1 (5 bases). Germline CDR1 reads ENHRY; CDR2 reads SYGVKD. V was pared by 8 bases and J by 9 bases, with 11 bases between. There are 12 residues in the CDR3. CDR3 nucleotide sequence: TGTGCCATCCGAACAGGAGTTTCACCCCTCCACTTT. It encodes CAIRTGVSPLHF.

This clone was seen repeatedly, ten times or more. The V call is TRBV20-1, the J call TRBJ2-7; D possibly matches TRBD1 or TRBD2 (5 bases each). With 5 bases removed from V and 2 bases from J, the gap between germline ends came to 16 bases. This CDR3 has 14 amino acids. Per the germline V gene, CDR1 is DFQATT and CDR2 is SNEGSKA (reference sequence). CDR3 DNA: TGCAGTGCTTTTACCTGGGACGGCACCTACGAGCAGTACTTC. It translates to CSAFTWDGTYEQYF.

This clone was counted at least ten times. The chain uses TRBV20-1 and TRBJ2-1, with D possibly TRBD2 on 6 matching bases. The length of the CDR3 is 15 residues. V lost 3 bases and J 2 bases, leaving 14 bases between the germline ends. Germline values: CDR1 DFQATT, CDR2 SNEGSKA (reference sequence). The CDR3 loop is CSARGGVAAYNEQFF. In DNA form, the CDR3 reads TGCAGTGCTAGGGGCGGGGTAGCGGCCTACAATGAGCAGTTCTTC.

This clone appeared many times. The CDR3 DNA sequence: TGCAGCGTTGAAGGGCGGACGAACACTGAAGCTTTCTTT. Translation: CSVEGRTNTEAFF. The chain has TRBV29-1 and TRBJ1-1, with no clear D. Deletions cut 1 base from V and 1 base from J, with 7 bases between. This CDR3 region has 13 residues. Germline CDR1 reads SQVTM; CDR2 reads ANQGSEA.

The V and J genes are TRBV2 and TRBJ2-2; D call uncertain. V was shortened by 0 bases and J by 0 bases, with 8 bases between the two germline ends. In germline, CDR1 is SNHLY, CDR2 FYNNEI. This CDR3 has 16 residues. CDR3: CASSEAKVANTGELFF. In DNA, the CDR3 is TGTGCCAGCAGTGAAGCCAAGGTAGCGAACACCGGGGAGCTGTTTTTT.